This is a list of T cell receptor beta chains from one sample in a study of cytomegalovirus exposure and HLA in healthy donors. Assay: immunoSEQ multiplex PCR; the TCRdb copy retains only in-frame clones and omits some. The table lists over 150,000 clones, about 73% of them singletons, with approximately 13% in the top ten. Input material: PBMCs. These receptors originate from a woman aged 45-65 years in good health and CMV-seropositive. The CDR3 runs from the conserved cysteine through the conserved F or W. A D gene is named only where the DNA matches it firmly. Clone size appears in some rows only: once, few, many, or a class for an expanded clone.

TRBJ2-7	NA	NA	TRBV10-3	CAIRDPGGNEQYF	TGTGCCATCAGGGACCCAGGGGGGAACGAGCAGTACTTC
TRBJ2-7	NA	NA	TRBV5-1	CASARAAEPYEQYF	TGCGCCAGCGCTCGTGCGGCAGAGCCCTACGAGCAGTACTTC
TRBJ1-5	NA	NA	TRBV2	CASSLFPPGGQPQHF	TGTGCCAGCAGCCTGTTCCCCCCGGGGGGTCAGCCCCAGCATTTT
TRBJ1-1	NA	NA	TRBV30	CAWRDTNTEAFF	TGTGCCTGGAGGGACACGAACACTGAAGCTTTCTTT
TRBJ2-3	NA	NA	TRBV5-6	CASSLRGAFTPGTGTQYF	TGTGCCAGCAGCCTCCGGGGGGCCTTTACCCCCGGGACAGGTACGCAGTATTTT
TRBJ2-5	NA	NA	TRBV7-2	CASSLAIGRLETQYF	TGTGCCAGCAGCTTAGCAATTGGCAGGCTAGAGACCCAGTACTTC
TRBJ1-1	NA	NA	TRBV6-1	CASIPGLRTEAFF	TGTGCCAGCATTCCAGGACTGCGAACTGAAGCTTTCTTT
TRBJ2-7	NA	TRBD1	TRBV5-1	CASSQRQGASYEQYF	TGCGCCAGCAGCCAGAGACAGGGGGCCTCCTACGAGCAGTACTTC
TRBJ2-5	NA	TRBD2	TRBV4-1	CASSPWGGRGGETQYF	TGCGCCAGCAGCCCCTGGGGCGGGCGGGGGGGGGAGACCCAGTACTTC
TRBJ2-3	NA	NA	TRBV6-1	CASSDRTEWDTQYF	TGTGCCAGCAGTGATCGGACTGAGTGGGATACGCAGTATTTT
TRBJ2-1	NA	TRBD2	TRBV6-4	CASSPLAGGHNEQFF	TGTGCCAGCAGCCCACTAGCGGGGGGCCACAATGAGCAGTTCTTC
TRBJ1-5	NA	NA	TRBV6-1	CASTREGGNQPQHF	TGTGCCAGCACCCGGGAGGGCGGGAATCAGCCCCAGCATTTT
TRBJ2-2	NA	NA	TRBV18	CASSPRRGGELFF	TGTGCCAGCTCACCACGGAGGGGCGGGGAGCTGTTTTTT
TRBJ2-2	NA	NA	TRBV7-7	CASSSAGGKNTGELFF	TGTGCTAGCAGCTCCGCTGGGGGGAAGAACACCGGGGAGCTGTTTTTT
TRBJ1-1	NA	NA	TRBV7-9	CASSGGIEAFF	TGTGCCAGCAGCGGGGGGATTGAAGCTTTCTTT
TRBJ1-3	NA	NA	TRBV11-1	CASSSAGREGNTIYF	TGTGCCAGCAGCTCCGCGGGGCGCGAAGGAAACACCATATATTTT
TRBJ1-4	once	NA	TRBV6-5	CASSYATGANEKLFF	TGTGCCAGCAGTTACGCGACAGGCGCTAATGAAAAACTGTTTTTT
TRBJ2-1	NA	NA	TRBV29-1	CSVGKDRGARNEQFF	TGCAGCGTTGGCAAGGATCGGGGGGCCAGGAATGAGCAGTTCTTC
TRBJ1-3	NA	TRBD1	TRBV7-7	CASSPGTASGNTIYF	TGTGCTAGCAGCCCAGGGACAGCCTCTGGAAACACCATATATTTT
TRBJ1-6	NA	NA	TRBV4-1	CASSQEQGWSPLHF	TGCGCCAGCAGCCAAGAGCAGGGATGGTCACCCCTCCACTTT
TRBJ1-2	NA	TRBD1	TRBV5-8	CASSSPAGTGRIYVYGYTF	TGTGCCAGCAGCTCACCGGCCGGGACAGGGAGGATTTATGTCTATGGCTACACCTTC
TRBJ1-4	NA	NA	TRBV19	CASRSLVATNEKLFF	TGTGCCAGTAGGTCGTTAGTTGCAACTAATGAAAAACTGTTTTTT
TRBJ2-1	few	TRBD1	TRBV5-1	CASSSFTGTGGNEQFF	TGCGCCAGCAGCTCATTCACCGGGACAGGGGGCAATGAGCAGTTCTTC
TRBJ2-7	once	NA	TRBV6-6	CASSYRTYEQYF	TGTGCCAGCAGTTACCGGACTTACGAGCAGTACTTC
TRBJ2-3	few	NA	TRBV7-2	CASSSLDTQYF	TGTGCCAGCAGCTCTCTGGATACGCAGTATTTT
TRBJ2-2	NA	NA	TRBV30	CAWSGGEFTGELFF	TGTGCCTGGAGTGGGGGGGAGTTTACCGGGGAGCTGTTTTTT
TRBJ2-3	few	NA	TRBV29-1	CSVGRGPADTQYF	TGCAGCGTTGGGCGGGGGCCTGCAGATACGCAGTATTTT
TRBJ1-5	NA	NA	TRBV6-5	CASSSRSNQPQHF	TGTGCCAGCAGTTCCCGGAGCAATCAGCCCCAGCATTTT
TRBJ1-2	NA	NA	TRBV30	CAWSEFSGGVYGYTF	TGTGCCTGGAGTGAATTTTCGGGGGGCGTATATGGCTACACCTTC
TRBJ2-7	NA	NA	TRBV29-1	CSVLTRDLPYEQYF	TGCAGCGTCTTAACCCGGGACTTACCCTACGAGCAGTACTTC
TRBJ1-6	NA	TRBD1	TRBV19	CATSKQGVSRLSSPLHF	TGTGCCACCTCAAAACAGGGGGTATCCAGGTTAAGCTCACCCCTCCACTTT
TRBJ1-5	once	NA	TRBV19	CASSIKGGGVSNQPQHF	TGTGCCAGTAGTATAAAGGGGGGGGGCGTAAGCAATCAGCCCCAGCATTTT
TRBJ1-1	once	NA	TRBV5-4	CASTWGGSGEAFF	TGTGCCAGCACTTGGGGGGGGAGTGGTGAAGCTTTCTTT
TRBJ1-1	NA	NA	TRBV10-3	CAIHGGTNTEAFF	TGTGCCATCCACGGCGGAACAAACACTGAAGCTTTCTTT
TRBJ1-2	NA	TRBD1	TRBV2	CASRTGAVYGYTF	TGTGCCAGCAGGACAGGGGCGGTCTATGGCTACACCTTC
TRBJ2-1	NA	TRBD2	TRBV7-9	CASSPSGGSYNEQFF	TGTGCCAGCAGTCCGAGCGGGGGGTCCTACAATGAGCAGTTCTTC
TRBJ1-4	few	NA	TRBV5-1	CASSGIRAPNEKLFF	TGCGCCAGCAGCGGAATCAGGGCCCCTAATGAAAAACTGTTTTTT
TRBJ1-6	NA	NA	TRBV30	CAWTDGGSYNSPLHF	TGTGCCTGGACCGACGGGGGCTCCTATAATTCACCCCTCCACTTT
TRBJ2-4	NA	NA	TRBV19	CASSIGLQGKNIQYF	TGTGCCAGTAGTATAGGACTCCAGGGCAAAAACATTCAGTACTTC
TRBJ1-1	NA	TRBD1	TRBV4-1	CASSQPGQGRGTEAFF	TGCGCCAGCAGCCAACCCGGACAGGGACGGGGCACTGAAGCTTTCTTT
TRBJ2-7	once	NA	TRBV19	CASSPGQPYEQYF	TGTGCCAGTAGCCCAGGACAGCCCTACGAGCAGTACTTC
TRBJ1-1	few	TRBD1	TRBV7-9	CASSYPGGAGAFF	TGTGCCAGCAGCTACCCAGGGGGCGCCGGGGCTTTCTTT
TRBJ1-5	few	NA	TRBV4-1	CASSQDGQGFQPQHF	TGCGCCAGCAGCCAAGATGGGCAGGGATTTCAGCCCCAGCATTTT
TRBJ2-1	NA	NA	TRBV11-3	CASSFRGDPWDEQFF	TGTGCCAGCAGCTTCCGCGGGGACCCTTGGGATGAGCAGTTCTTC
TRBJ2-5	NA	TRBD2	TRBV5-4	CASSLRLAGGAGETQYF	TGTGCCAGCAGCTTGAGACTAGCGGGGGGTGCTGGAGAGACCCAGTACTTC
TRBJ2-7	NA	TRBD2	TRBV27	CASSSLWGGSEQYF	TGTGCCAGCAGTTCTCTGTGGGGGGGTTCCGAGCAGTACTTC
TRBJ1-4	NA	NA	TRBV5-4	CASSLSGRPDEKLFF	TGTGCCAGCAGCTTGTCCGGCAGGCCGGATGAAAAACTGTTTTTT
TRBJ1-5	once	NA	TRBV19	CATRSGTDPTPQHF	TGTGCCACCCGTTCCGGGACTGACCCGACGCCCCAGCATTTT
TRBJ2-5	NA	NA	TRBV5-4	CASSPPVGDSAAQYF	TGTGCCAGCAGCCCCCCCGTCGGGGACTCGGCGGCCCAGTACTTC
TRBJ1-1	NA	NA	TRBV27	CASRQVGDTEAFF	TGTGCCAGCAGACAGGTCGGAGATACTGAAGCTTTCTTT
TRBJ1-6	NA	NA	TRBV11-2	CASSLRGANSPLHF	TGTGCCAGCAGCTTACGGGGGGCGAATTCACCCCTCCACTTT
TRBJ1-2	once	NA	TRBV7-9	CASSLPGFYGYTF	TGTGCCAGCAGCTTACCAGGGTTCTATGGCTACACCTTC
TRBJ2-7	NA	NA	TRBV7-2	CASSLGQLSYEQYF	TGTGCCAGCAGCTTAGGGCAGTTGTCCTACGAGCAGTACTTC